Sequencing of this T cell receptor (beta chain) was carried out in a study of T cell repertoires in cytomegalovirus infection (dated by TCRdb to the late 2010s). Turning to the overall study: Recently identified HLA-C-restricted CMV epitopes, whose presentation resists viral immunomodulation, were targeted by peptide stimulations together with well-studied HLA-B-restricted epitopes. Donor HLA type was relevant to the analysis, because carriage of CMV infection together with the matching HLA type was indicated by public TCR beta signatures. The investigation overall reported the following: The ex vivo response was dominated by HLA-C-restricted CMV-specific TCR beta clonotypes, which also provided the single most frequent clonotype in two of eight donors. In both this cohort and an independent cohort of several hundred donors, the cumulative frequency of public TCR beta family members distinguished carriers of CMV infection plus the relevant HLA type.

On this clonotype: Its antigen is unknown. There are no base qualities to consult, and no much larger clone falls within one base.

Taken with the paper, the label for treatment or condition translates to: in vitro stimulation with specific CMV peptide epitopes to enrich CMV-specific T cells. TCRdb names Illumina HiSeq 1500 as the instrument used. TCRdb trimmed the raw reads at Q25, called clones with MiXCR and kept productive beta chains. All rows with the same CDR3 protein become a single entry with the most common DNA and genes. This sample lists under 300,000 distinct CDR3 sequences; under 25% were detected once. Of the sample, 15% to 20% falls within the top ten clones. The V end loses 5 bases and the J end loses 8 bases, and a stretch of 18 bases separates them. From its cysteine to its phenylalanine, the CDR3 spans 14 amino acids. Only the CDR3 region is kept as DNA, spanning 42 bases read in frame from base 1.

Rearrangement joined TRBV12-3 or TRBV12-4 to TRBJ1-2, with the identity of the D gene unclear. The TCR originated in a human donor in good health (CMV status not recorded). Some clones in this sample may be carry-over from other donors' samples. The sample was cultured PBMCs, taken from culture after CMV antigen stimulation. The sequenced DNA: TGTGCCAGCAGTGACCAGGCAACTCTTGGCGGCTACACCTTC. It is translated as CASSDQATLGGYTF.